Following are 32 T cell receptor beta chains from one sample sequenced in a study of glioma-infiltrating T cells after dendritic cell vaccination. Stated time point: after dendritic cell vaccination, including at tumor progression/relapse. Sequencing was performed with immunoSEQ multiplex PCR; in TCRdb, only in-frame clones are kept and a portion is missing. This sample carries 99,000 or so clones, 80% of them seen once, and the ten largest clones take about 5.7%. Material: blood, obtained after dendritic cell vaccination. These receptors came from a human donor with glioblastoma.

The chain uses TRBV4-1 and TRBJ2-1, with TRBD2 matching 7 bases. This CDR3 has 19 amino acids. Germline loops: CDR1 MGHRA, CDR2 YSYEKL. J was trimmed by 9 bases and V by 0 bases; bases with no gene match: 20. CDR3 amino acids: CASSQEVIFGGGSLAEQFF. The CDR3 DNA sequence: TGCGCCAGCAGCCAAGAAGTTATTTTCGGCGGCGGGAGTCTCGCTGAGCAGTTCTTC.

The chain joins TRBV7-9 to TRBJ2-3, with 9 bases lining up with TRBD2. The germline V gene encodes CDR1 SEHNR and CDR2 FQNEAQ (reference sequence). The CDR3 is 15 residues long. With V trimmed by 5 bases and J by 8 bases, 11 bases remained unmatched. CDR3 sequence reads: CASSPGTSTPGTQYF. CDR3 nucleotide sequence: TGTGCCAGCAGCCCCGGGACTAGCACACCGGGTACGCAGTATTTT.

This sequence joins TRBV19 and TRBJ1-5; no definite D call. Germline CDR1 is LNHDA and CDR2 is SQIVND (reference sequence). V shed 10 bases and J shed 3 bases, with 16 bases lying between them. The CDR3 runs 14 residues. CDR3 DNA: TGTGCCACTAATCGGGTTTTTGACAATCAGCCCCAGCATTTT. Translation gives CATNRVFDNQPQHF.

This clone was observed a few times. The chain combines TRBV5-1 with TRBJ2-1; 12 bases agree with TRBD2. The CDR3 extends over 15 amino acids. V gave up 2 bases and J gave up 7 bases; unmatched junction bases: 4. Germline CDR1 is SGHRS and CDR2 is YFSETQ. The CDR3 loop reads CASSFLAGGSNEQFF. Here the CDR3 DNA reads TGCGCCAGCAGCTTTCTAGCGGGGGGGTCGAATGAGCAGTTCTTC.

This clone was seen a handful of times. This chain uses TRBV7-9 with TRBJ2-7; weak D call: TRBD2 (5 bases). CDR3 length: 14 residues. Germline V gives CDR1 SEHNR, CDR2 FQNEAQ (reference sequence). Trimming removed 6 bases at V and 1 base at J, with 13 bases between. This chain's CDR3 is CASSLREQSYEQYF. CDR3 DNA: TGTGCCAGCAGTTTAAGGGAGCAATCCTACGAGCAGTACTTC.

This sequence joins TRBV25-1 and TRBJ1-6, with D possibly matching TRBD1 (6 bases). V lost 6 bases and J lost 7, with 13 bases in between. The CDR3 length is 14 residues. The V gene's germline CDR1 is MGHDK and CDR2 SYGVNS. CDR3 loop: CASSVTGPNSPLHF. DNA for the CDR3: TGTGCCAGCAGCGTAACAGGGCCGAATTCACCCCTCCACTTT.

The V gene is TRBV19, the J gene TRBJ1-1; D remains unclear. The CDR3 sequence is 15 residues long. Per germline, CDR1 LNHDA and CDR2 SQIVND (reference sequence). The V gene lost 6 bases and the J gene lost 0 bases, with 14 bases spanning the gap. CDR3 loop: CASRFGGLMNTEAFF. The CDR3 coding sequence is TGTGCCAGTAGGTTCGGTGGGCTCATGAACACTGAAGCTTTCTTT. The full variable domain, in which reference TRBV19 and TRBJ1-1 provide the parts outside the CDR3, is DGGITQSPKYLFRKEGQNVTLSCEQNLNHDAMYWYRQDPGQGLRLIYYSQIVNDFQKGDIAEGYSVSREKKESFPLTVTSAQKNPTAFYLCASRFGGLMNTEAFFGQGTRLTVV.

The sample holds a few counts of this clone. The chain links TRBV4-1 to TRBJ1-1; no firm D call. CDR1 MGHRA and CDR2 YSYEKL come from the germline V gene. V lost 0 bases to trimming and J lost 6 bases, with 8 bases between them. This CDR3 has 13 amino acids. This CDR3 reads CASSQEPGPEAFF. CDR3 coding DNA: TGCGCCAGCAGCCAAGAACCAGGCCCTGAAGCTTTCTTT.

CDR3 region: CASSSLEGSPLHF. CDR3 coding DNA: TGCGCCAGCAGCTCCCTTGAGGGTTCACCCCTCCACTTT. The chain has TRBV5-1 and TRBJ1-6; no clear D. Trimming took off 3 bases at V and 9 bases at J, with 10 bases between the two ends. Germline CDR1 SGHRS, CDR2 YFSETQ. CDR3 length equals 13 residues.

CDR3 region: CASTPTATYEQYF. The CDR3 coding sequence is TGCGCCAGCACCCCGACAGCCACCTACGAGCAGTACTTC. This chain uses TRBV5-1 with TRBJ2-7; TRBD1 is a possible D gene (5 bases). This CDR3 is 13 amino acids long. Per the germline V gene, CDR1 is SGHRS and CDR2 is YFSETQ. V gave up 6 bases and J gave up 2 bases, with 12 bases separating them. Looking up the rest from reference TRBV5-1 and TRBJ2-7 gives the full variable domain: KAGVTQTPRYLIKTRGQQVTLSCSPISGHRSVSWYQQTPGQGLQFLFEYFSETQRNKGNFPGRFSGRQFSNSRSEMNVSTLELGDSALYLCASTPTATYEQYFGPGTRLTVT.

This chain uses TRBV19 with TRBJ1-5; D gene ambiguous. Germline-derived CDR1 and CDR2 are LNHDA and SQIVND (reference sequence). With 5 bases removed from V and 5 bases from J, the gap between germline ends came to 13 bases. This CDR3 has 14 amino acids. For the CDR3, the DNA is TGTGCCAGTAGTTTCGGACTCCGGGATCAGCCCCAGCATTTT. The encoded protein is CASSFGLRDQPQHF.

The chain is built from TRBV2 and TRBJ2-7; D possibly corresponds to TRBD1 (5 bases). The germline V gene has CDR1 SNHLY and CDR2 FYNNEI. Deletions cut 3 bases from V and 4 bases from J, with 10 bases between. The CDR3 has 13 residues. CDR3 protein: CASSDGAGYEQYF. The CDR3 DNA reads TGTGCCAGCAGTGATGGGGCAGGGTACGAGCAGTACTTC.

The chain joins TRBV6-5 to TRBJ1-2, with D possibly TRBD1 on 6 matching bases. CDR3 length equals 14 residues. In germline, CDR1 is MNHEY, CDR2 SVGAGI. V was shortened by 2 bases and J by 5 bases, with 12 bases between the two germline ends. The CDR3 coding sequence is TGTGCCAGCAGTTACAGGACAGCACCGTATGGCTACACCTTC. This sequence encodes CASSYRTAPYGYTF.

The chain has TRBV5-1 and TRBJ2-3; the D gene is possibly TRBD1 (6 bases). The CDR3 loop spans 15 amino acids. V was cut by 7 bases and J by 2 bases, with 17 bases left in between. Germline-derived CDR1 and CDR2 are SGHRS and YFSETQ. CDR3 DNA sequence: TGCGCCAGCGGGCCCCGGACAGATTTCACAGATACGCAGTATTTT. Amino acid sequence: CASGPRTDFTDTQYF.

About this clone: Additional DNA sequences in this sample encode the identical CDR3. In nucleotides, the CDR3 is TGCGCCAGCAGCTTGGACAGGGGATATGGCTACACCTTC. It yields the protein CASSLDRGYGYTF. The chain carries TRBV5-1 and TRBJ1-2; the match to TRBD1 covers 7 bases. V dropped 0 bases and J dropped 5; count of bases not matched to a gene: 1. CDR1 SGHRS and CDR2 YFSETQ come from the germline V gene. The CDR3 contains 13 residues.

The V call is TRBV18, the J call TRBJ1-2; D not certain. This CDR3 has 12 residues. The V end was cut by 3 bases, the J end by 4 bases, with 6 bases between. Germline V CDR1 and CDR2: KGHSH, LQKENI. As DNA, the CDR3 is TGTGCCAGCTCACCGGGCAGCTATGGCTACACCTTC. Amino acids: CASSPGSYGYTF.

CDR3 sequence: CAWSTGTSIYNEQFF. The DNA of the CDR3 is TGTGCCTGGTCGACCGGGACTAGCATATACAATGAGCAGTTCTTC. V usage is TRBV30 and J usage is TRBJ2-1; 9 bases line up with TRBD2. CDR1 is GTSNPN, CDR2 SVGIG, per germline (reference sequence). With V trimmed by 5 bases and J by 4 bases, 9 bases remained unmatched. CDR3 length: 15 residues.

The chain carries TRBV5-5 and TRBJ1-5; 7 nucleotides line up with TRBD1. CDR1 SGHKS and CDR2 YYEKEE come from the germline V gene (reference sequence). V dropped 5 bases and J dropped 0; count of bases not matched to a gene: 2. This CDR3 is 14 amino acids long. The CDR3 DNA is TGTGCCAGCAGTAGGGACAGTAGCAATCAGCCCCAGCATTTT. This sequence encodes CASSRDSSNQPQHF.

The chain couples TRBV9 to TRBJ2-3; TRBD2 might be the D (5 bases). Trimming took off 0 bases at V and 2 bases at J, with 13 bases between the two ends. CDR1 and CDR2 from the germline V gene are SGDLS and YYNGEE. CDR3 length: 16 residues. The CDR3, as DNA: TGTGCCAGCAGCGTAGCGGTCGGGGAAGTCACAGATACGCAGTATTTT. It translates to CASSVAVGEVTDTQYF.

This chain links TRBV7-3 with TRBJ2-1; possibly TRBD1 for D (6 bases). The CDR3 runs 16 residues. Trimming left V 1 base short and J 7 bases short, with 17 bases between. The germline V gene has CDR1 SGHTA and CDR2 FQGTGA. The CDR3 nucleotides read TGTGCCAGCAGCTTAAGTCCAGGGGTGGTGAGGAATGAGCAGTTCTTC. Protein product: CASSLSPGVVRNEQFF.

Worth noting for this clone: This same CDR3 is encoded by further DNA sequences in the sample. The V call is TRBV19, the J call TRBJ2-5, with D unclear. Germline V gives CDR1 LNHDA, CDR2 SQIVND (reference sequence). This CDR3 comprises 12 residues. V was cut by 3 bases and J by 5 bases, with 7 bases left in between. CDR3 nucleotides: TGTGCCAGTAGTATGAATCGGGAGACCCAGTACTTC. The encoded protein is CASSMNRETQYF.

The chain recombines TRBV11-1 with TRBJ1-1, with 7 bases fitting TRBD1. CDR1 is SGHAT, CDR2 FQDESV, per germline (reference sequence). The CDR3 length is 13 residues. The trim removed 2 bases at V and 3 bases at J, leaving 0 bases unmatched. The CDR3 DNA reads as TGTGCCAGCAGCTTACAGGGGGACACTGAAGCTTTCTTT. Translation: CASSLQGDTEAFF.

The rearrangement links TRBV27 to TRBJ2-3, with 10 bases identical to TRBD2. V trimming: 6 bases; J trimming: 2 bases; junction bases outside the gene matches: 8. Germline V CDR1 and CDR2: MNHEY, SMNVEV (reference sequence). The CDR3 runs 16 residues. CDR3 residues: CASRSLAGGVTDTQYF. CDR3 coding DNA: TGTGCCAGCAGATCATTAGCGGGAGGTGTCACAGATACGCAGTATTTT.

V gene TRBV5-1 combines with J gene TRBJ1-2; the D is unclear. CDR1 and CDR2 from the germline V gene are SGHRS and YFSETQ. The V end lost 1 base, the J end lost 2 bases, and 9 bases lay between the germline ends. The CDR3 is 14 residues long. The CDR3 coding sequence is TGCGCCAGCAGCTTGCAACCAGAAAACTATGGCTACACCTTC. This gives the protein CASSLQPENYGYTF.

This chain joins TRBV6-6 and TRBJ1-5; tentative D call: TRBD1 (5 bases). Per germline, CDR1 MNHNY and CDR2 SVGAGI (reference sequence). V gave up 4 bases and J gave up 3 bases, with 10 bases separating them. This CDR3 region has 14 residues. The CDR3 nucleotides are TGTGCCAGCAGTTTAAGGGGATACAATCAGCCCCAGCATTTT. It codes for CASSLRGYNQPQHF.

In the case of this clone: At one end the junction does not follow the germline gene, possibly because of a read error. This chain joins TRBV7-7 and TRBJ1-1; D perhaps matches TRBD1 (5 bases). This CDR3 has 14 residues. Germline loops: CDR1 SSHAT, CDR2 FNYEAQ (reference sequence). The CDR3 region has the DNA TGTGCTAGCAGCCAAAGCGGGGGGAGCACTGAAGCTTTCTTT. Encoded protein: CASSQSGGSTEAFF.

This clone showed up just once. The rearrangement links TRBV5-1 to TRBJ2-2; D gene uncertain. This CDR3 comprises 13 residues. V was pared by 3 bases and J by 2 bases, with 5 bases between. Germline loops: CDR1 SGHRS, CDR2 YFSETQ. In DNA, the CDR3 is TGCGCCAGCAGCTCACTTAACACCGGGGAGCTGTTTTTT. It codes for CASSSLNTGELFF.

The gene calls are TRBV5-8 and TRBJ1-5; maybe TRBD1 (5 bases). The V gene's germline CDR1 is SGHTS and CDR2 YDEGEE. V shed 1 base and J shed 2 bases, with 22 bases lying between them. CDR3 length: 19 amino acids. The CDR3 sequence is CASSLSLRRARGGNQPQHF. As DNA, the CDR3 is TGTGCCAGCAGCTTGTCCCTACGTCGCGCCCGGGGGGGCAATCAGCCCCAGCATTTT. Supplemented by reference TRBV5-8 and TRBJ1-5, the full variable domain reads EAGVTQSPTHLIKTRGQQATLRCSPISGHTSVYWYQQALGLGLQFLLWYDEGEERNRGNFPPRFSGRQFPNYSSELNVNALELEDSALYLCASSLSLRRARGGNQPQHFGDGTRLSIL.

The genes are TRBV5-1 and TRBJ1-5, with D unclear. The CDR3 loop spans 14 amino acids. Trimming removed 0 bases from V and 7 bases from J, with 11 bases in between. Germline CDR1 SGHRS, CDR2 YFSETQ. The chain's CDR3 is CASSLGPSGQPQHF. As DNA, the CDR3 is TGCGCCAGCAGCTTGGGGCCCAGTGGCCAGCCCCAGCATTTT. The full variable domain, in which reference TRBV5-1 and TRBJ1-5 provide the parts outside the CDR3, is KAGVTQTPRYLIKTRGQQVTLSCSPISGHRSVSWYQQTPGQGLQFLFEYFSETQRNKGNFPGRFSGRQFSNSRSEMNVSTLELGDSALYLCASSLGPSGQPQHFGDGTRLSIL.

This clone was detected only once. The chain joins TRBV9 to TRBJ1-2; 11 bases align to TRBD1. After removal of 5 bases from V and 3 bases from J, the junction contained 6 bases not matched to a gene. The germline CDR1 and CDR2 sequences are SGDLS and YYNGEE. The CDR3 has 15 residues. This CDR3 reads CASRERDRGYYGYTF. CDR3 nucleotides: TGTGCCAGCAGGGAGAGGGACAGGGGGTACTATGGCTACACCTTC.

The chain has TRBV7-2 and TRBJ1-5; 11 bases fit TRBD1. The CDR3 contains 13 residues. In germline, CDR1 is SGHTA, CDR2 FQGNSA. Trimming cost V 8 bases and J 5 bases; bases outside gene matches: 2. The CDR3 sequence: CASGTGGYQPQHF. As DNA, the CDR3 is TGTGCCAGCGGGACAGGGGGTTATCAGCCCCAGCATTTT.

V gene TRBV10-3 combines with J gene TRBJ2-4; maybe TRBD2 (5 bases). The CDR3 is 13 amino acids. Germline V gene sequence: CDR1 ENHRY, CDR2 SYGVKD. With 10 bases removed from V and 4 bases from J, the gap between germline ends came to 14 bases. CDR3 in DNA: TGTGCCACGTCCCCAGGACTTAAAAACATTCAGTACTTC. This encodes CATSPGLKNIQYF.